The T cell receptor (beta chain) described here comes from a study of cytomegalovirus exposure and HLA in healthy donors listed by TCRdb under 2017. About the investigation overall: In an earlier analysis of 450 to 750 of the donors, about 270 Gb of sequence data and 90 million to 120 million unique TCR beta sequences from approximately 180 million T cells were reported. Among 300 to 500 genotyped donors of the cohort, an average of roughly 230,000 unique TCR beta nucleotide sequences was sequenced per donor, of which 15% to 20% were non-productive. A later analysis re-analyzed previously published TCR beta repertoires from 500 to 700 donors and added high-resolution HLA genotyping to study TCR occurrence patterns. To predict cytomegalovirus infection status, the study combined high-throughput TCR immunosequencing, statistical association of individual TCRs with disease status, and machine learning. The number of typed donors differed by locus: about 620-640 for A, B, C, DRB1 and DQB1; about 520 for DQA1; 606 for DPA1; and 400 to 480 for DPB1. Alongside the repertoire data, information on donor age, sex, ethnicity and CMV serostatus was compiled. In addition to the first cohort of several hundred subjects, a separate validation cohort of 100 to 150 different subjects was used. Of the roughly 400 genotyped donors, roughly 76% were placed in the genetic ancestry cluster associated with self-reported Caucasian donors. Roughly 5 DR-DQ haplotypes were handled as single units for association and clustering because linkage in the cohort was strong. An earlier analysis of around 640 of the donors used high-throughput TCR beta sequencing to judge whether each TCR beta V gene segment behaved as functional or pseudogenic. The study was designed to test whether signatures of past pathogen exposure could be identified by cataloging public T cell receptors. Roughly 300 gigabases of sequencing data and around 85 million unique TCR sequences made up an early release that covered under 750 HLA-typed donors. All discovery cohort repertoires had been generated on a single sequencing platform. A later genetic analysis used genome-wide SNP genotypes for about 65% of the roughly 700 donors, treating that subset as a discovery cohort. The T cell repertoires of 666 subjects were profiled by immunosequencing and related to cytomegalovirus serostatus. Both class I and class II loci were covered by HLA typing, at four-digit resolution. Rather than using new phenotypic data, the later analysis identified candidate immune exposures from TCR beta sequences and from how often those sequences occurred across donors. Results and caveats for the whole study, not just this receptor: A further reported finding was that TCR beta sequences accurately predicted the HLA-A and HLA-B alleles for most subjects in the first cohort. At a false discovery rate of 0.05, a later analysis linked 16,951 TCR beta sequences to specific HLA alleles. The only immune exposure information available for the cohort was CMV serostatus. V-gene and J-gene trimming of TCR beta chains was associated with a missense DCLRE1C variant in a later genetic analysis, and the association was replicated in an independent cohort. The study gave a list of 150 to 200 TCR beta chains associated with cytomegalovirus. The sequencing pipeline was judged likely to have produced a cluster of highly shared sequence variants as a technical artifact. Most TCR sequences were observed very rarely across donors, whereas some public TCRs were present in many individuals. According to a later genetic analysis, donors in an Asian-associated ancestry cluster had fewer N-insertions in productive TCRs than the approximately 710-donor mean. The authors suggested that the approach could potentially be generalized to other disease states and immunological phenotypes. In a later analysis, most CMV-associated TCR beta chains were found to appear HLA-restricted, with HLA associations seemingly driven largely by CMV exposure. A later analysis found that HLA-associated TCR beta chains were more clonally expanded and had lower generation probabilities than equally common non-associated chains. The earlier analysis of almost 600 of the donors excluded about 16 rarely observed V segments, including chromosome 9 orphons, because counts were too low. A later analysis found that TCR association rates varied across HLA loci, with DRB1 alleles showing the most associated TCRs and HLA-C alleles the fewest. In an earlier analysis of 587 of the donors, most TCR beta V segments appeared in productive rearrangements about 87% or about 30% of the time, broadly matching IMGT annotations. Linkage disequilibrium might explain the correlated functional status among segregating V segments, but an unknown experimental factor could not be excluded. According to a later analysis, parvovirus B19, influenza, CMV and Epstein-Barr virus appeared linked to several top co-occurrence clusters. When HLA alleles, especially DR and DQ, strongly co-occurred, TCR associations were difficult to assign to individual alleles. Sequencing depth was assumed to be roughly uniform across donors in the presence/absence analyses, though that assumption may not hold. A few of the identified cytomegalovirus-associated TCR beta chains were confirmed in vitro to be specific for cytomegalovirus antigens. The 87-base-pair reads could not distinguish some IMGT-functional V segments, including TRBV6-2 and TRBV6-3, so those segments were excluded. The cohort was sequenced for TCR beta chains only, and without alpha or paired-chain data the features that could be detected were limited. The classifier was reported to diagnose cytomegalovirus status with high specificity and sensitivity in both the original cohort and the validation cohort. Because HLA typing was missing for some donors at each locus, association tests included only the typed subset.

CDR1 and CDR2 are drawn from the germline V gene: SGHRS, YFSETQ. Clipping removes 0 bases from V and 5 bases from J, with 5 as the unmatched junction base count. The CDR3 goes from the cysteine to the valine over 14 residues. Only the CDR3 DNA is retained, 42 bases long and in frame from the first base. Library method: the immunoSEQ multiplex PCR assay. The multiplex PCR relied on a mix of 60 forward primers for TCR Vbeta segments and 13 reverse primers for TCR Jbeta segments. The CDR3 region of rearranged TCR beta genes was amplified from genomic DNA by a multiplex PCR assay. The Illumina HiSeq System was used to sequence the amplified TCR beta libraries as 87-base-pair reads. As for the authors' bioinformatics: A later analysis tallied 70 million to 100 million unique TCR beta chains across the 666 repertoires, and around 10 million of those chains were shared by two or more donors. Raw reads were error-corrected and collapsed into unique sequences with a nearest-neighbor algorithm that merged closely related sequences to remove PCR and sequencing errors. Alignment of CDR3 sequences to IMGT reference sequences was used to assign V, D and J gene segments. Each retained sequence needed at least a six-nucleotide match to both a V gene segment and a J gene segment. Rearrangements were called productive when the CDR3 lacked stop codons and stayed in frame with V and J; all others were non-productive. CDR3 was defined according to IMGT convention as the region running from the second conserved V-encoded cysteine to the conserved J-encoded phenylalanine. The earlier analysis of roughly 590 of the donors excluded sequences that lacked an unambiguous match to a single V gene segment. In an earlier analysis of some 590 of the donors, a V segment was called functional when productive rearrangements were above 56.7%, and segregating when the standard deviation between donors exceeded 5%. To diagnose cytomegalovirus status from the catalog of TCR beta chain sequences, a statistical classification framework was built. V and J gene assignment, in a later analysis, came from comparing TCR nucleotide sequences with IMGT/GENE-DB human TR gene sequences. The TCRdist pipeline was used in a later analysis to assign CDR3 sequences and most-parsimonious VDJ recombination scenarios. A later analysis defined each TCR beta chain by its CDR3 amino acid sequence plus V-gene family, and excluded reads lacking a unique V-gene family. In a later analysis, approximately 640 highly shared, low-generation-probability nucleotide sequences were removed to address suspected cross-contamination and a sequencing artifact. A later analysis calculated a clonal expansion index for each public chain from normalized within-repertoire ranks of inferred template counts. In a later analysis, generation probabilities were computed with a VDJ recombination model fitted to out-of-frame rearrangements, and the resulting probabilities were checked against IGoR. In a later analysis, hypergeometric tests were used to score TCR-TCR, TCR-HLA and TCR-CMV co-occurrence, with a repertoire-size bias correction applied to TCR pairs. A later analysis estimated false discovery rates by permuting HLA or CMV assignments 20 times. In a later analysis, co-occurring TCRs were grouped using DBSCAN, and TCRdist sequence similarity was added for clustering within HLA-allele-positive subsets. Co-occurrence clustering excluded repertoires with fewer than 30,000 or more than 120,000 public chains, plus five with anomalous nucleotide sharing. TCRdb re-hosts the immuneACCESS table, in-frame sequences only. Its copies lack some clones; in the studies checked, an unresolved V gene accounts for under half of them, and the cause for the rest is not known. V, J and clone size are taken as reported in that table, and D and trimming were inferred from the DNA itself. The sample table holds roughly 120,000 clones, of which about three quarters were seen once. Of the sample, 1.9% is held by the ten largest clones.

In total, just over 650 healthy bone marrow donors made up the cohort. At the time of sampling, every cohort member was nominally healthy, though immune exposures that went unrecorded were likely present. The donor was CMV seronegative and was included in the group of a few hundred seronegative cohort members. A peripheral blood sample was provided by each donor, and peripheral blood mononuclear cells were used for TCR beta sequencing. The Qiagen DNeasy Blood Extraction Kit was used to extract genomic DNA from the blood cell samples. Note on this clone: Its binding antigen is unknown. Base quality data are lacking; no much larger clone is found one base away.

The chain joins TRBV5-1 to TRBJ2-7, and TRBD2 matches 7 of the central bases. The clonotype was recovered from a man over 45 in good health and CMV-seronegative. Sequencing was performed on PBMCs. The DNA reads TGCGCCAGCAGCTTGGCGGGAGGAGGAAACGAGCAGTACGTC. Translated, this gives CASSLAGGGNEQYV.